Sequencing of this T cell receptor beta chain was carried out in a study of CD8 T cells in Susac syndrome. The germline gives CDR1 DFQATT, CDR2 SNEGSKA (reference sequence). Trimming took 2 bases from V and 5 from J; bases not matched to a gene: 4. CDR3 length: 13 residues. RNA was extracted with the RNeasy kit, and a quantity of roughly 0.45 to 1 ug was reverse transcribed using random hexamers. MiXCR, applied by TCRdb to the immunoSEQ multiplex PCR reads, yields one record per CDR3 protein. Of 200,000 or so distinct CDR3 sequences listed, roughly 95% are singletons. The sample consisted of CD4+ T cells from PBMCs. V and J are TRBV20-1 and TRBJ2-5; 8 nucleotides agree with TRBD2. This clonotype originated in a human donor with multiple sclerosis. CDR3 sequence reads: CSARQAGAETQYF. The CDR3 bases are TGCAGTGCTAGACAAGCGGGGGCGGAGACCCAGTACTTC.